This note documents a single TCR beta chain sequence. Its antigen is not known. This sample was included in a study of CXCR3-negative and CXCR3-positive naive CD8 T cells. Study as a whole: Per library, roughly 1.6 +/- 0.3 million reads; approximately 150 million TRB reads overall.

General study results and limits: Cryopreserved cells showed partially decreased CXCR3 expression, and most assays used fresh PBMCs. CXCR3-positive naive cells had more hydrophobic TRB CDR3s than CXCR3-negative naive cells. With respect to TRBV-TRBJ usage, naive CXCR3-negative and CXCR3-positive cells were similar; memory differed.

The TRB cDNA libraries were prepared by 5' RACE with UMI labels. TCRdb reprocessed the 5' RACE reads and keeps a single row for each CDR3 protein, giving no DNA. The sample holds about 120,000 distinct CDR3 sequences. Every individual CD8+ T cell subset underwent sorting in triplicate at about 300,000 cells apiece. This CDR3 region has 16 residues. The material sequenced was naive CXCR3+ CD8+ T cells from blood. Regarding subset: CD45RO-CCR7+CD27+CD95- naive CD8+ T cells expressing CXCR3 (TNR3+). The rearrangement uses TRBV12-3 or TRBV12-4 and TRBJ2-7; the TCRdb D gene call, TRBD1, has no DNA to confirm it. The sequence was obtained from a human donor in good health. Some clones in this sample may be carry-over from other donors' samples. CDR3 loop: CASSLTGGVSTYEQYF.